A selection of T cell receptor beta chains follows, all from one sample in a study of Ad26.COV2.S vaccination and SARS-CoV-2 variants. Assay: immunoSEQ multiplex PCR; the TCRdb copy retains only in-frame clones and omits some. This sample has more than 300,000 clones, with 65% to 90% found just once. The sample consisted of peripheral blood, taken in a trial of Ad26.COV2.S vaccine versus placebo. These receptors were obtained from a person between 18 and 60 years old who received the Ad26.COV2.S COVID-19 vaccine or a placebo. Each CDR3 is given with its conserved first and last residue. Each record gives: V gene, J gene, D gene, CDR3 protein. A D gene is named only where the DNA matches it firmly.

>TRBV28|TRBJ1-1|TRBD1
CASSMIRQGVVRDTEAFF
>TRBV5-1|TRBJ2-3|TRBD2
CASSEGTSGTDTQYF
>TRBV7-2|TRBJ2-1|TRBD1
CASSLPDRAIHEQFF
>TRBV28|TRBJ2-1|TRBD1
CASSSGQGAGGYNEQFF
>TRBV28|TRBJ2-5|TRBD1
CASTGTGGSETQYF
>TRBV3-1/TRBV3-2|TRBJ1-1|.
CASSRQAEAFF
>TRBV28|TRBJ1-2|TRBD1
CASTITLTGNYGYTF
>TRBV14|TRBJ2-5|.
CASSQGTAPPRQETQYF
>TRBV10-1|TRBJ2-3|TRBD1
CASSEPGQGSTDTQYF
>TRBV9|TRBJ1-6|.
CASSVESVSSPLHF
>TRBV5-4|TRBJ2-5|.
CASRIGETQYF
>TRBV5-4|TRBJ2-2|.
CASSLVSGDTGELFF
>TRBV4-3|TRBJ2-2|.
CASGDALTGHTGELFF
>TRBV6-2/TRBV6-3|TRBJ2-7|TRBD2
CASSYIPSGVEQYF
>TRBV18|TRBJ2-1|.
CASSPFAGSSYNEQFF
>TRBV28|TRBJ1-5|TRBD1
CASSFSRGLQPQHF
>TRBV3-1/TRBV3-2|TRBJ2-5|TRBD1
CASSQDVRTGKQETQYF